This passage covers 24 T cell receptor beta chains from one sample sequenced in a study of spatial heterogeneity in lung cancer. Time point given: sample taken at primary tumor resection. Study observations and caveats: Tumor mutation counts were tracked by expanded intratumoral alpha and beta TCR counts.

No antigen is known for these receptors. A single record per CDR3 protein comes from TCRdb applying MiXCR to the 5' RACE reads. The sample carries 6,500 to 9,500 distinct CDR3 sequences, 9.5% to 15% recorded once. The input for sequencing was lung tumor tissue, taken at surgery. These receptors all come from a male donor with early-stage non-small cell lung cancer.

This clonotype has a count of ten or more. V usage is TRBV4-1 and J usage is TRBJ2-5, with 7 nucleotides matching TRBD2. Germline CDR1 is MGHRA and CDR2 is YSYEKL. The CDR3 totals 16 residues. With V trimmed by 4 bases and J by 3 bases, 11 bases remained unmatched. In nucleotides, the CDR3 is TGCGCCAGCAGCCGAAGGGCTGGGACTACTAAAGAGACCCAGTACTTC. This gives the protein CASSRRAGTTKETQYF.

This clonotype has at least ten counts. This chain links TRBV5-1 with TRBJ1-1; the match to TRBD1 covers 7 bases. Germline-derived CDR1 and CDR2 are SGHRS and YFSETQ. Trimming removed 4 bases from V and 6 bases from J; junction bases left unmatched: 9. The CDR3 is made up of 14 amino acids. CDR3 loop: CASSALYRGPEAFF. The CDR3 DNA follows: TGCGCCAGCAGCGCACTCTACAGGGGACCTGAAGCTTTCTTT. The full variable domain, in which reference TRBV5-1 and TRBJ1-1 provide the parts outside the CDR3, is KAGVTQTPRYLIKTRGQQVTLSCSPISGHRSVSWYQQTPGQGLQFLFEYFSETQRNKGNFPGRFSGRQFSNSRSEMNVSTLELGDSALYLCASSALYRGPEAFFGQGTRLTVV.

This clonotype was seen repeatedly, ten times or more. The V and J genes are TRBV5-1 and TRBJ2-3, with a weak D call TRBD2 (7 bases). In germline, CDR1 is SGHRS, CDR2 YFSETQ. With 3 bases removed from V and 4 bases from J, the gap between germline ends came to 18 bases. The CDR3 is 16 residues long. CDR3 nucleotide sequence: TGCGCCAGCAGCTCCCAAGGGGGGGGCGGGGCAGATACGCAGTATTTT. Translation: CASSSQGGGGADTQYF. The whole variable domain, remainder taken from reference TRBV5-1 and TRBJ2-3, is KAGVTQTPRYLIKTRGQQVTLSCSPISGHRSVSWYQQTPGQGLQFLFEYFSETQRNKGNFPGRFSGRQFSNSRSEMNVSTLELGDSALYLCASSSQGGGGADTQYFGPGTRLTVL.

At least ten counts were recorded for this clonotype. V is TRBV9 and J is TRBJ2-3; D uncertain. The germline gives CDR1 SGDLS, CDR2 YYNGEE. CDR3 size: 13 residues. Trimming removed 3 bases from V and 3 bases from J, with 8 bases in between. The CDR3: CASSAQTTDTQYF. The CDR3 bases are TGTGCCAGCAGCGCCCAGACGACAGATACGCAGTATTTT.

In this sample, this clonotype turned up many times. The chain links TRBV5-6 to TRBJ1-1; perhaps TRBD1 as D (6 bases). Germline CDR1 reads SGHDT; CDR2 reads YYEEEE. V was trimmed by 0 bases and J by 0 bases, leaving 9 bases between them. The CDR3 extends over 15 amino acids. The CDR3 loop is CASSLGHRVNTEAFF. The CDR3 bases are TGTGCCAGCAGCTTGGGTCACAGGGTGAACACTGAAGCTTTCTTT.

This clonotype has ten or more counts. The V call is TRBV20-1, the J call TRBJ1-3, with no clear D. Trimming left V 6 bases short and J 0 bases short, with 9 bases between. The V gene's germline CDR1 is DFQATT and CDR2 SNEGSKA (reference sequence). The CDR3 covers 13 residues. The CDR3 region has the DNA TGCAGTGCCCAGAAAAGCTCTGGAAACACCATATATTTT. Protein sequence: CSAQKSSGNTIYF.

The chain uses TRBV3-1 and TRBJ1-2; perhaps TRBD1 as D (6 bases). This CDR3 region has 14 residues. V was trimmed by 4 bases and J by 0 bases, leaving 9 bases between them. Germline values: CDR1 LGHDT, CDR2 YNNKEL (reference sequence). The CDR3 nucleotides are TGTGCCAGCAGCCGGGGGCCCTCTAACTATGGCTACACCTTC. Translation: CASSRGPSNYGYTF. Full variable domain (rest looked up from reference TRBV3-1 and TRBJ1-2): DTAVSQTPKYLVTQMGNDKSIKCEQNLGHDTMYWYKQDSKKFLKIMFSYNNKELIINETVPNRFSPKSPDKAHLNLHINSLELGDSAVYFCASSRGPSNYGYTFGSGTRLTVV.

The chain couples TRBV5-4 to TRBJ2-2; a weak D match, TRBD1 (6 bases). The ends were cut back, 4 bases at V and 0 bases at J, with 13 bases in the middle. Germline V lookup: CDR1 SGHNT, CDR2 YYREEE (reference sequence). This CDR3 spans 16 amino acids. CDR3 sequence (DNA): TGTGCCAGCAGCGCAGGGGACAAAACGAACACCGGGGAGCTGTTTTTT. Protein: CASSAGDKTNTGELFF.

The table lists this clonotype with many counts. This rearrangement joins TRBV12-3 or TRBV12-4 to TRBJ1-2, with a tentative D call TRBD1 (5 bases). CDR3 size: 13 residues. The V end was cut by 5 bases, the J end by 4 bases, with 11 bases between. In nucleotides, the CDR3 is TGTGCCAGCAGTCGTCAGGGAATCTATGGCTACACCTTC. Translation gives CASSRQGIYGYTF.

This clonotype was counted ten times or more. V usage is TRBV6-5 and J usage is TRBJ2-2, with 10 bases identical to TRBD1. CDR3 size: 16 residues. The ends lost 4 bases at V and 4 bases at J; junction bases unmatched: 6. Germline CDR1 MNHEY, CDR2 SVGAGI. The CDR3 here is CASSSRQGARTGELFF. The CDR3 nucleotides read TGTGCCAGCAGTTCCAGACAGGGGGCGCGCACCGGGGAGCTGTTTTTT.

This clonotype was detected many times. As DNA, the CDR3 is TGTGCCAGTAGTATAGATTATCCGGGAGGGCCCTCCTACAATGAGCAGTTCTTC. The encoded protein is CASSIDYPGGPSYNEQFF. The rearrangement uses TRBV19 and TRBJ2-1, with 8 bases that match TRBD2. Trimming removed 0 bases from V and 0 bases from J; junction bases left unmatched: 7. The CDR3 covers 18 residues. The germline CDR1 and CDR2 sequences are LNHDA and SQIVND (reference sequence). Full variable domain (remainder filled in from reference TRBV19 and TRBJ2-1): DGGITQSPKYLFRKEGQNVTLSCEQNLNHDAMYWYRQDPGQGLRLIYYSQIVNDFQKGDIAEGYSVSREKKESFPLTVTSAQKNPTAFYLCASSIDYPGGPSYNEQFFGPGTRLTVL.

CDR3 bases: TGCGCCAGCAGTGAGTCAACAGCTTCTAGCACAGATACGCAGTATTTT. As protein: CASSESTASSTDTQYF. The chain employs TRBV10-1 and TRBJ2-3; D call uncertain. V lost 0 bases and J lost 0, with 10 bases in between. CDR1 and CDR2 from the germline V gene are WNHNN and SYGVQD (reference sequence). This CDR3 region has 16 residues.

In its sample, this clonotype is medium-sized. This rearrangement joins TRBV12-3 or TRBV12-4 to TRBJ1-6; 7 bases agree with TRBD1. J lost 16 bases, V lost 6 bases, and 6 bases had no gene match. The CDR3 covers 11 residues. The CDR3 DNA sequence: TGTGCCAGCAGCCCAGGGACAGCACTCCACTTT. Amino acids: CASSPGTALHF.

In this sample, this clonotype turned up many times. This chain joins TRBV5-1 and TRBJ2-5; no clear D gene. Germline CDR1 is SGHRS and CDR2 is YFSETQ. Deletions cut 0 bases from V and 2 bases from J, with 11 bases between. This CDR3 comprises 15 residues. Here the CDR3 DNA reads TGCGCCAGCAGCTTGGCCGGTACCATTCAAGAGACCCAGTACTTC. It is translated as CASSLAGTIQETQYF.

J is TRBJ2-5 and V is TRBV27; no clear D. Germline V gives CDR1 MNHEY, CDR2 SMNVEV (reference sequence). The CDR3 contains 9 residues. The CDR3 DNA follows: TGTGGGGCCCAAGAGACCCAGTACTTC. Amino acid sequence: CGAQETQYF.

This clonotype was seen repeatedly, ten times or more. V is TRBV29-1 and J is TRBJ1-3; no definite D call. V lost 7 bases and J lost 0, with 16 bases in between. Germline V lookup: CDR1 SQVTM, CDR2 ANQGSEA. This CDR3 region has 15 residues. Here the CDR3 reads CSALDGGASGNTIYF. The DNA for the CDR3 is TGCAGCGCTCTGGACGGAGGTGCCTCTGGAAACACCATATATTTT.

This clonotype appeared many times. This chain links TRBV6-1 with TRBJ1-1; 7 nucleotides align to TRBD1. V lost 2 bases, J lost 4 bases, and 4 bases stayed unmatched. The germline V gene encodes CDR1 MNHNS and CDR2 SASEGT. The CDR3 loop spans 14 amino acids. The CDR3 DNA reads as TGTGCCAGCAGTGAAAGGGGGCTGAGCACTGAAGCTTTCTTT. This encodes CASSERGLSTEAFF.

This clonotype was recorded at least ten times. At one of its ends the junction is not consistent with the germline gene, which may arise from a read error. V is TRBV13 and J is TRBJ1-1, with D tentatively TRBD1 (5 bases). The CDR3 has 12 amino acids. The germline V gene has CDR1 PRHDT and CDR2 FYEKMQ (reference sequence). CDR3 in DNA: TGTGCCAGCAGCTTAATGGTGGGACCTCCGGGCTTT. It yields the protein CASSLMVGPPGF.

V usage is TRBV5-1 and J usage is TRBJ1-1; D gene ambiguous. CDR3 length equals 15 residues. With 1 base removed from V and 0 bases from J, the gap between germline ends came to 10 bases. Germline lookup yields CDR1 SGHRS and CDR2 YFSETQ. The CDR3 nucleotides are TGCGCCAGCAGCTTGTGGGCGGCACTGAACACTGAAGCTTTCTTT. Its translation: CASSLWAALNTEAFF.

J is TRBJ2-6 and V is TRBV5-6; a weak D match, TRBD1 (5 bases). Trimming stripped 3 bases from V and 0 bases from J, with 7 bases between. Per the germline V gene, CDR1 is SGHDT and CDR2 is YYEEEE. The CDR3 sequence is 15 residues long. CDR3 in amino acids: CASSWGHSGANVLTF. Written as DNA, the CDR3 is TGTGCCAGCAGCTGGGGCCACTCTGGGGCCAACGTCCTGACTTTC.

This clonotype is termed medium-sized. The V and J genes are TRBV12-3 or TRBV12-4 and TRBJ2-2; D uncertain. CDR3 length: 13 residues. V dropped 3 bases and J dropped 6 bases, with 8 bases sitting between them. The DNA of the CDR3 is TGTGCCAGCAGTTTCATGGCCGCCGGGGAGCTGTTTTTT. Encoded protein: CASSFMAAGELFF.

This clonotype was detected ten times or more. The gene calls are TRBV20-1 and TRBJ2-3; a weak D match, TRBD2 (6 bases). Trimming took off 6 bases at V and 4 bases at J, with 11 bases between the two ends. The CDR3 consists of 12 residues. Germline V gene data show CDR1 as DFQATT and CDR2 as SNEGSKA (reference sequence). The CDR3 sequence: CSAAGGSDTQYF. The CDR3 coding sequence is TGCAGTGCGGCTGGGGGGTCAGATACGCAGTATTTT.

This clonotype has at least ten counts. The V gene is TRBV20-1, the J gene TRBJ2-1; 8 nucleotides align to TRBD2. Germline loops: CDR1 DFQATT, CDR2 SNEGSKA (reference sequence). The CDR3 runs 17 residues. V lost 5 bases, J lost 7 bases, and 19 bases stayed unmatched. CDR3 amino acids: CSAHPSSRAGDGNEQFF. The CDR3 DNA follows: TGCAGTGCTCATCCCTCGTCCCGAGCGGGAGATGGGAATGAGCAGTTCTTC.

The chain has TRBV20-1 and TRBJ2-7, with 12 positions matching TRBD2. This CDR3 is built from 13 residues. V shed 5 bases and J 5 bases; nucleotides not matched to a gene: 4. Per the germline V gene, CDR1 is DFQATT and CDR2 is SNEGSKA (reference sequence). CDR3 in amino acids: CSALTSGRHEQYF. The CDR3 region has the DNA TGCAGTGCTTTGACTAGCGGGAGACACGAGCAGTACTTC.